Sequencing of this TCR beta chain was carried out in a study of shared clonotypes between healthy human individuals (TCRdb year 2020). For the study in its entirety: Three men and a couple of women, aged 18 to 49 years, made up the cohort. To estimate repertoire size and how much clonotype sharing occurs between individuals, the study deeply sequenced the blood TCR repertoires of roughly 5 healthy adults. Libraries were prepared and TCR repertoires were sequenced by different laboratories using diverse techniques, in order to increase sequencing depth and limit assay-specific biases. Between about 0.94 and 10 billion PBMCs per donor were obtained by leukapheresis.

Using the deep immunoSEQ assay, TCR CDR3 regions were amplified from genomic DNA by multiplex PCR. For each cell subset, the extracted genomic DNA was distributed evenly across all wells of several immunoSEQ 96-well plates, and each plate served as one replicate. For unsorted PBMC, each replicate PCR was loaded with approximately 300 ng genomic DNA, equivalent to tens of thousands of T cell genomes. Genomic DNA from unsorted PBMC was sequenced over ten immunoSEQ deep assay plates. Purified libraries were quantified with a Qubit 3.0 fluorometer, sized on a Bioanalyzer 2100, and re-quantified with the KAPA Library Quantification kit. Every immunoSEQ 96-well plate was sequenced on a dedicated single-read 150-cycle Illumina NextSeq 550 flow cell. Per the source publication's procedure: Because the immunoSEQ output included only junctional sequences and no quality scores, the filtering could not be the same as the filtering used for full-length reads. To assign V/J genes and CDR3, sequences were annotated using PyIR, a Python wrapper for IgBLAST v1.9, with IMGT germline references. Reads were filtered out if the reads had weak V/J assignments (E-value above 1e-6), no CDR3, stop codons, out-of-frame junctions, or ambiguous translated residues. V3J clonotypes were defined as sequences sharing the same inferred V gene, J gene, and CDR3 amino acid sequence. To compute the percentage overlap between repertoires, the number of shared unique clonotypes was divided by the size of the smaller repertoire. Three approaches were used to assess repertoire richness: RTK rarefaction, the Chao1 estimator, and Recon v2.1 estimates of unobserved clonotypes. In its TCRdb copy, this immuneACCESS table keeps in-frame sequences only and misses some clones. Where compared with another copy, unresolved V genes explain less than half of these, and the others have no known cause. The V and J calls and clone size are taken from that table; D and trimming were inferred from the DNA. This sample holds about 500,000 clones; more than 70% were observed only once. Around 13% of the sample is taken by the ten largest.

The donors were healthy, HIV-negative adults who had no recently reported acute infections or vaccinations. Only Caucasian adults living in Nashville, Tennessee, USA were represented among the donors. In the unsorted samples, approximately 82 million PBMCs were counted, and genomic DNA was extracted using the QIAamp DNA Blood Mini kit. Blood was obtained by leukapheresis, after which PBMCs were separated by Ficoll-Histopaque density gradient centrifugation and cryopreserved in liquid nitrogen vapor phase. Overall study outcomes, separate from this receptor: Sampling was restricted to blood, and TCR repertoires in tissues likely differ from the TCR repertoires found in blood. Pairwise subsampling indicated that sequencing depth was expected to affect the degree of clonotype sharing among donors. The genetic and exposure-history diversity represented was limited by the small number of donors.

This clone appeared once. Its antigen is still unknown. Qualities for individual bases were not recorded, and no much larger clone is one base off. Including the terminal cysteine and phenylalanine, the CDR3 comprises 18 residues. The kept DNA is CDR3 alone, 54 bases in frame from the first base. As encoded in the germline V gene, CDR1 is MDHEN while CDR2 is SYDVKM. V is pruned by 3 bases and J by 3 bases, leaving 14 bases of the junction without a gene match. The sequenced sample was PBMCs. This receptor was obtained from a woman between 40 and 50 years old in good health. Some clones in this sample may be carry-over from other donors' samples. Here the chain combines TRBV28 and TRBJ2-7; 10 bases in between match TRBD2. CDR3 reads: CASSFGPSGRFWNYEQYF. The sequenced DNA: TGTGCCAGCAGTTTTGGTCCTAGCGGGAGATTTTGGAACTACGAGCAGTACTTC.